Included here is one T cell receptor beta chain sequence, with context. Its matching antigen is unknown. Trimming took 7 bases from V and 2 from J, leaving 11 bases between them. CDR3 length equals 13 residues. Germline CDR1 and CDR2: LNHDA and SQIVND (reference sequence). This sample is part of a study of T cell responses to AZD1222 COVID-19 vaccine. Study-level points and caveats: A rise in Spike-specific TCR breadth and depth followed two AZD1222 doses. Females made up more of the donors, who were largely white British, and clonal diversity may have come out too low. The reported proportion of spike-specific TCRs targeting unmutated variant regions was nearly half.

Assay: immunoSEQ multiplex PCR; the TCRdb copy retains only in-frame clones and omits some. The profile covers about 100,000 clones, with around nine tenths appearing a single time and about 3% taken by the ten largest. The genes are TRBV19 and TRBJ1-2, with D perhaps matching TRBD1 (5 bases). The receptor was derived from an adult in good health. The sample here was peripheral blood, taken on day 0 of AZD1222 vaccination. CDR3 coding DNA: TGTGCCAGTAAGCAGGGTCCCAACTATGGCTACACCTTC. Translated: CASKQGPNYGYTF.